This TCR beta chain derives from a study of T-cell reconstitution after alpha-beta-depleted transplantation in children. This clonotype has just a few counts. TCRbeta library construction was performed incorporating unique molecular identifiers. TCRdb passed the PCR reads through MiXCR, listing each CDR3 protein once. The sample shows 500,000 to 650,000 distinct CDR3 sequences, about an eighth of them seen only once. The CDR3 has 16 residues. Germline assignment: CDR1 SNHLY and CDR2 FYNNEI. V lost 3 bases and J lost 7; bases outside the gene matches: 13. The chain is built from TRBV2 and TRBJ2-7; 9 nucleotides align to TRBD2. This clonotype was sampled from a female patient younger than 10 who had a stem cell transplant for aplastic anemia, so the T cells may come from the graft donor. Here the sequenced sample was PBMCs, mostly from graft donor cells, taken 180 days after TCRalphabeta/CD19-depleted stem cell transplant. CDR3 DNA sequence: TGTGCCAGCAGTGACCCCGCTTTAGCGGGAGCAAAGGAGCAGTACTTC. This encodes CASSDPALAGAKEQYF.